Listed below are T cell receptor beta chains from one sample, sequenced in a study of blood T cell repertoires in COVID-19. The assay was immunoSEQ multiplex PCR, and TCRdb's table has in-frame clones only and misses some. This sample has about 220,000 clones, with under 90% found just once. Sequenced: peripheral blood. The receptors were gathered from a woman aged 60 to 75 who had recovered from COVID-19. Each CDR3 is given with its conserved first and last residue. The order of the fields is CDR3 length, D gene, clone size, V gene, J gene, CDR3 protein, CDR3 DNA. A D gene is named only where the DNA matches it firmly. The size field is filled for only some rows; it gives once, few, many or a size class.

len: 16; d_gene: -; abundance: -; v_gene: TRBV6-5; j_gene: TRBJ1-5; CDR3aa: CASSYHPASSNQPQHF; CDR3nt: TGTGCCAGCAGTTACCATCCCGCCAGTAGCAATCAGCCCCAGCATTTT
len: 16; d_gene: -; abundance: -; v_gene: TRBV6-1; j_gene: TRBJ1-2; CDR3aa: CASSEIRGQDRTGYTF; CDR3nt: TGTGCCAGCAGTGAAATACGGGGTCAGGATCGTACGGGCTACACCTTC
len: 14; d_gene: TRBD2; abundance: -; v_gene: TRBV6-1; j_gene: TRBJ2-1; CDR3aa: CASREGLDGNEQFF; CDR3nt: TGTGCCAGCAGGGAAGGACTAGATGGAAATGAGCAGTTCTTC
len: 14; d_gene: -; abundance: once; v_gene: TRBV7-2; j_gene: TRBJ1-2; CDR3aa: CASSLGGQTYGYTF; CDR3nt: TGTGCCAGCAGCTTGGGTGGACAGACTTATGGCTACACCTTC
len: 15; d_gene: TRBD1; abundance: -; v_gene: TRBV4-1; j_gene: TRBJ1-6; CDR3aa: CASSLQGARGLPLHF; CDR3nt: TGCGCCAGCAGCCTTCAGGGGGCGCGGGGGTTACCCCTCCACTTT
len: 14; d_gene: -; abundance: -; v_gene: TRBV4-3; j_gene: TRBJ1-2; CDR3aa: CASSPGHLNYGYTF; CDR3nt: TGCGCCAGCAGCCCGGGACACCTTAACTATGGCTACACCTTC
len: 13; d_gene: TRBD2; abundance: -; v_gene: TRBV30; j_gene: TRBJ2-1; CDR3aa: CAWILAGGNEQFF; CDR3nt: TGTGCCTGGATATTAGCGGGGGGAAATGAGCAGTTCTTC
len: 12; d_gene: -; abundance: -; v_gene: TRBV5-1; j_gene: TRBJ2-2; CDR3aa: CASQGGTGELFF; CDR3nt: TGCGCCAGCCAGGGAGGCACCGGGGAGCTGTTTTTT
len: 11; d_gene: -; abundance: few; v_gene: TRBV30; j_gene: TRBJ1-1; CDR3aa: CASRGLTEAFF; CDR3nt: TGTGCCTCGCGGGGGCTCACTGAAGCTTTCTTT
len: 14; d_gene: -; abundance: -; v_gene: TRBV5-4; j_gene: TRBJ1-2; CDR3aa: CASSLRGANYGYTF; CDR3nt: TGTGCCAGCAGCTTGCGGGGGGCCAACTATGGCTACACCTTC
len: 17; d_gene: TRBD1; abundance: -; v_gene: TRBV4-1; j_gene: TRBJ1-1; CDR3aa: CASSHKQGGPMNTEAFF; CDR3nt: TGCGCCAGCAGCCACAAGCAGGGGGGTCCCATGAACACTGAAGCTTTCTTT
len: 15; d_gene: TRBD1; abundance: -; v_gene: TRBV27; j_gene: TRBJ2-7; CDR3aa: CASSSNRDRYTKQYF; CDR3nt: TGTGCCAGCAGTTCGAACCGGGACAGGTATACGAAGCAGTACTTC
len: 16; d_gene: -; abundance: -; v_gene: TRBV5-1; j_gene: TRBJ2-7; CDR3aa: CASSPASQGSAYEQYF; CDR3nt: TGCGCCAGCAGCCCGGCCTCCCAGGGGTCTGCCTACGAGCAGTACTTC
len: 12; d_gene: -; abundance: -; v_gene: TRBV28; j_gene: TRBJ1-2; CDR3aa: CASRSGLGGYTF; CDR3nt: TGTGCCAGCCGTTCGGGGTTGGGTGGCTACACCTTC
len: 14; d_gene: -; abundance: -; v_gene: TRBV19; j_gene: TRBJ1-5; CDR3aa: CASSIGTEVQPQHF; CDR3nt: TGTGCCAGTAGTATAGGGACTGAGGTCCAGCCCCAGCATTTT
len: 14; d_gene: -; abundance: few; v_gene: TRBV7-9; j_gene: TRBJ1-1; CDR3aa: CASSSMARNTEAFF; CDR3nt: TGTGCCAGCAGCTCCATGGCTAGGAACACTGAAGCTTTCTTT